Here is one T cell receptor (beta chain) with its context. Its target is unknown. Germline V lookup: CDR1 SGHAT, CDR2 FQDESV (reference sequence). The CDR3 is made up of 18 amino acids. J lost 1 base, V lost 5 bases, and 11 bases had no gene match. Stated time point: blood 2 weeks post-SBRT. Noted treatment: 15 Gy SBRT to primary tumor, nephrectomy 4 weeks later. The data are from a study of radiation and T cells in renal cell carcinoma. The overall study: Nephrectomy followed 15 Gy stereotactic body radiation by 4 weeks. Whole-study results and caveats: In blood, top tumor clones expanded by 2 weeks, shrinking by 4. No pretreatment tumor biopsies were available for baseline clonotypes.

This table comes from immunoSEQ multiplex PCR, and its TCRdb copy is limited to in-frame clones, with some not included. The sample shows roughly 130,000 clones, around 90% of them seen only once. Sequences were derived from blood, sampled from a patient whose treatment included radiotherapy and nephrectomy. V and J are TRBV11-1 and TRBJ2-1; 10 bases match TRBD2. The sequence came from a woman in her seventies with renal cell carcinoma. The CDR3 DNA reads TGTGCCAGCAGCCGTCCTAGCGGGGGAGGGCGGTCCTACAATGAGCAGTTCTTC. Protein product: CASSRPSGGGRSYNEQFF.